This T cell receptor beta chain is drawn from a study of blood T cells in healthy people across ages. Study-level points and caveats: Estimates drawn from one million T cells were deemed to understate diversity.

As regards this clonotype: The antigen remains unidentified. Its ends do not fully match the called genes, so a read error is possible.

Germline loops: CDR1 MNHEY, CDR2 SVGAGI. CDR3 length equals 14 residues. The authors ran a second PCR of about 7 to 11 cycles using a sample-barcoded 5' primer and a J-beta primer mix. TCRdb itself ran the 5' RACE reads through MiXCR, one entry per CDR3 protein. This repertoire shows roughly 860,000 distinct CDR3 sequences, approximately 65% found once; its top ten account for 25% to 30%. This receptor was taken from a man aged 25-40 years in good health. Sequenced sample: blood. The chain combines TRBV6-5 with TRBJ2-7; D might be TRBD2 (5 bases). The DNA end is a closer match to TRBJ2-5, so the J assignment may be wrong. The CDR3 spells CAISESSPGETQYF. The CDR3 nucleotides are TGTGCCATCAGTGAGTCGAGCCCGGGGGAGACCCAGTACTTC.